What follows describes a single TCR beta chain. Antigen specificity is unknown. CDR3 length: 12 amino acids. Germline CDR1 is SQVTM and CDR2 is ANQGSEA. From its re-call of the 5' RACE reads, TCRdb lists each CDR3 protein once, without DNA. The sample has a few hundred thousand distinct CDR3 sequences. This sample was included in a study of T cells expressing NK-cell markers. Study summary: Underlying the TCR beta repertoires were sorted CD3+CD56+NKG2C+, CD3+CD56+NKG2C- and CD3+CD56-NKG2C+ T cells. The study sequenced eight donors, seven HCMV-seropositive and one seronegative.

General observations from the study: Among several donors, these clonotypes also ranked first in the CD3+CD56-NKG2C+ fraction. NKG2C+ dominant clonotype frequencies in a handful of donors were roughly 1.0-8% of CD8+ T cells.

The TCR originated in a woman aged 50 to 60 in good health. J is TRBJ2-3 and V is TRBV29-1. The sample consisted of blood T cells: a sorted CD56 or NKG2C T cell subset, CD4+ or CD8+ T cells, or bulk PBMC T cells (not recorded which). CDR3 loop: CSVGVQVDTQYF.